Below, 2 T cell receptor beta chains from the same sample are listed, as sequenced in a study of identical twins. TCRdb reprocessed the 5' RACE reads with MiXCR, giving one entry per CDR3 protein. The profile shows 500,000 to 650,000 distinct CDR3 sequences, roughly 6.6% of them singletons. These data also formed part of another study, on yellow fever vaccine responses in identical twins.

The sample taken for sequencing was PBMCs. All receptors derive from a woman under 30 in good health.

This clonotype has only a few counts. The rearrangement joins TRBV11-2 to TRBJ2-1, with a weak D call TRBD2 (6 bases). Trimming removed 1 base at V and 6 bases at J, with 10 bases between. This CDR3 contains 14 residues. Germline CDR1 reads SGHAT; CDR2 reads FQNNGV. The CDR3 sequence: CASSLGGAINEQFF. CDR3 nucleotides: TGTGCCAGCAGCTTAGGCGGGGCGATCAATGAGCAGTTCTTC.

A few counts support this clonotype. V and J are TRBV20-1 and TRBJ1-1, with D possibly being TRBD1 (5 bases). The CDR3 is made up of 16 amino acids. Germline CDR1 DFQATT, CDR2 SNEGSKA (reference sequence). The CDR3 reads CAMGGDPQRGYTEAFF. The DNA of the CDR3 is TGCGCCATGGGTGGGGACCCTCAGCGGGGGTACACTGAAGCTTTCTTT.